This entry concerns a single T cell receptor beta chain. As defined, naive CD8 cells were CD45RO-negative and positively selected for CCR7, with terminally differentiated effector memory CD45RA+ cells excluded. Donors comprised only Caucasian adults living in Nashville, Tennessee. Trimming left V 3 bases short and J 6 bases short, with 17 bases between. Germline CDR1 reads LNHDA; CDR2 reads SQIVND (reference sequence). This CDR3 has 16 residues. Repertoires were generated with immunoSEQ multiplex PCR, while TCRdb's copy carries only in-frame clones and drops some. In the table there are under 2,000,000 clones, just under 95% of which are singletons. The data derive from a study of shared clonotypes between healthy human individuals. Whole-study context: The people who gave samples were two women and three men aged 18 to 49. A donor's plate count was three for CD4 naive and three for CD4 memory; CD8 naive had two and CD8 memory one.

V is TRBV19 and J is TRBJ1-4, with D possibly TRBD1 on 5 matching bases. The receptor comes from a man between 18 and 29 years old in good health. Sequencing was carried out using naive CD8+ T cells sorted from blood. DNA for the CDR3: TGTGCCAGTAGTATCCTACTTAGAGGAGGGGATGAAAAACTGTTTTTT. Translation gives CASSILLRGGDEKLFF.